Shown below are 12 T cell receptor beta chains from a single sample sequenced in a study of cytomegalovirus exposure and HLA in healthy donors. The PCR ran on 60 Vbeta and 13 Jbeta primers. Clones were read by immunoSEQ multiplex PCR, and TCRdb kept only the in-frame ones, dropping some. The table lists 65,000 to 75,000 clones, around 80% of them singletons. The material sequenced was PBMCs. These TCRs come from a man aged 50 to 59 in good health and CMV-seronegative.

This chain links TRBV12-5 with TRBJ2-1, with TRBD1 identical over 7 bases. Per the germline V gene, CDR1 is LGHNT and CDR2 is FRNRAP. CDR3 length: 16 amino acids. V shed 5 bases and J 1 base; nucleotides not matched to a gene: 8. CDR3 coding DNA: TGTGCTAGTGGTAAACCGGGACAGATATCCTACAATGAGCAGTTCTTC. Protein: CASGKPGQISYNEQFF.

The chain carries TRBV5-1 and TRBJ2-7; 8 bases agree with TRBD2. With V trimmed by 1 base and J by 0 bases, 6 bases remained unmatched. This CDR3 comprises 16 residues. Germline V gene data show CDR1 as SGHRS and CDR2 as YFSETQ. In DNA form, the CDR3 reads TGCGCCAGCAGCTTGCACAGCGGGGGAAGCTCCTACGAGCAGTACTTC. Protein product: CASSLHSGGSSYEQYF.

The chain uses TRBV5-1 and TRBJ1-4, with no clear D. The V and J ends lost 3 bases and 5 bases respectively, with 5 bases between them. The germline V gene has CDR1 SGHRS and CDR2 YFSETQ. CDR3 size: 12 residues. The CDR3 region is CASSYTNEKLFF. The DNA for the CDR3 is TGCGCCAGCAGCTACACGAATGAAAAACTGTTTTTT.

The genes are TRBV30 and TRBJ2-7, with TRBD1 matching 10 bases. J gave up 3 bases and V 2 bases, and 7 bases lay outside the gene matches. The germline V gene has CDR1 GTSNPN and CDR2 SVGIG (reference sequence). This CDR3 is 15 amino acids long. The DNA for the CDR3 is TGTGCCTGGAGTAGACCCGGGACAGGGGACTACGAGCAGTACTTC. Translating it yields CAWSRPGTGDYEQYF.

This chain links TRBV4-3 with TRBJ1-4; 9 nucleotides line up with TRBD1. Trimming removed 5 bases from V and 3 bases from J; junction bases left unmatched: 10. CDR3 size: 17 residues. The germline CDR1 and CDR2 sequences are LGHNA and YSLEER. CDR3 protein: CASSTRDRAVANEKLFF. DNA for the CDR3: TGCGCCAGCAGCACCCGGGACAGGGCAGTAGCTAATGAAAAACTGTTTTTT.

This chain links TRBV29-1 with TRBJ1-2; tentative D call: TRBD1 (6 bases). CDR3 length equals 14 residues. Germline values: CDR1 SQVTM, CDR2 ANQGSEA. V lost 0 bases and J 4 bases, leaving 12 bases between the germline ends. CDR3 region: CSVEDSRGGYGYTF. The CDR3 coding sequence is TGCAGCGTTGAAGATAGTCGAGGGGGCTATGGCTACACCTTC.

This rearrangement joins TRBV19 to TRBJ1-1, with D maybe TRBD1 (5 bases). V was clipped by 3 bases and J by 1 base, with 9 bases between them. This CDR3 is built from 14 residues. Germline CDR1 and CDR2: LNHDA and SQIVND (reference sequence). CDR3 in amino acids: CASSIRDWNTEAFF. The CDR3 nucleotides are TGTGCCAGTAGTATCCGGGACTGGAACACTGAAGCTTTCTTT.

The rearrangement uses TRBV9 and TRBJ2-3; a weak D match, TRBD1 (5 bases). From germline, CDR1 is SGDLS and CDR2 YYNGEE. This CDR3 is built from 17 residues. Trimming took off 4 bases at V and 4 bases at J, with 22 bases between the two ends. The CDR3 DNA reads as TGTGCCAGCAGCCCGACCATAGCAGGGATGGTATCAGATACGCAGTATTTT. Amino acids: CASSPTIAGMVSDTQYF.

The V call is TRBV2, the J call TRBJ1-1; D gene uncertain. Between the trimmed V and J ends, which lost 5 bases and 8 bases, there was a span of 9 bases. The CDR3 is made up of 11 amino acids. Germline V gene lookup returns CDR1 SNHLY and CDR2 FYNNEI. The CDR3 bases are TGTGCCAGCAGTCGGGTCGGGGAAGCTTTCTTT. Amino acid sequence: CASSRVGEAFF.

V and J are TRBV27 and TRBJ2-7; TRBD2 matches at 8 bases. The CDR3 length is 14 residues. V was pared by 2 bases and J by 1 base, with 1 base of the junction left unmatched. Germline-derived CDR1 and CDR2 are MNHEY and SMNVEV (reference sequence). CDR3 region: CASSLTGGSYEQYF. CDR3 nucleotide sequence: TGTGCCAGCAGTTTAACGGGGGGGTCCTACGAGCAGTACTTC.

CDR3 nucleotide sequence: TGCAGCGTAGAAAACAGGGGGCGCAGCGACGAGCAGTACTTC. It codes for CSVENRGRSDEQYF. V and J are TRBV29-1 and TRBJ2-7; 9 nucleotides align to TRBD1. The V and J ends lost 6 bases and 5 bases, in that order; junction bases with no gene match: 11. Germline CDR1 is SQVTM and CDR2 is ANQGSEA. The CDR3 loop spans 14 amino acids.

The rearrangement links TRBV5-4 to TRBJ2-7, with D perhaps TRBD1 (6 bases). Trimming took off 4 bases at V and 7 bases at J, with 24 bases between the two ends. Germline V lookup: CDR1 SGHNT, CDR2 YYREEE (reference sequence). The CDR3 length is 16 residues. Here the CDR3 DNA reads TGTGCCAGCAGCACACAGACCGGGACATGGTCAGGGGAGCAGTACTTC. It yields the protein CASSTQTGTWSGEQYF.